The 8 T cell receptor beta chains listed next were all sequenced from one sample in a study of T cell changes during pregnancy in multiple sclerosis. Method: immunoSEQ multiplex PCR; TCRdb's copy keeps in-frame clones and lacks some. The sample lists approximately 44,000 clones, more than 80% occurring once. This specimen consisted of CD4+ T cells from peripheral blood mononuclear cells, obtained before pregnancy. The receptors derive from a female donor with multiple sclerosis, enrolled in a pregnancy study.

The chain couples TRBV28 to TRBJ2-2, with a possible D match to TRBD2 (7 bases). Germline V gene lookup returns CDR1 MDHEN and CDR2 SYDVKM. V lost 6 bases, J lost 0 bases, and 26 bases lay in between. The CDR3 is 20 residues long. The CDR3 sequence is CASSPTSPRGLAANTGELFF. DNA for the CDR3: TGTGCCAGCAGCCCGACTAGCCCGCGGGGGCTAGCAGCGAACACCGGGGAGCTGTTTTTT.

The chain recombines TRBV11-2 with TRBJ1-2; D uncertain. Trimming left V 0 bases short and J 4 bases short, with 6 bases between. Germline CDR1 and CDR2: SGHAT and FQNNGV. There are 13 residues in the CDR3. CDR3 coding DNA: TGTGCCAGCAGCTTAGATCTCAGCTATGGCTACACCTTC. Residues: CASSLDLSYGYTF.

The chain is built from TRBV7-2 and TRBJ2-2, with TRBD2 as a possible D gene (7 bases). The germline CDR1 and CDR2 sequences are SGHTA and FQGNSA. With 9 bases removed from V and 2 bases from J, the gap between germline ends came to 16 bases. CDR3 size: 15 residues. The CDR3 loop reads CARAGATANTGELFF. CDR3 nucleotides: TGTGCCAGGGCGGGGGCAACCGCAAACACCGGGGAGCTGTTTTTT.

The chain links TRBV5-4 to TRBJ1-5, with 8 bases lining up with TRBD1. The CDR3 has 15 residues. Germline CDR1 reads SGHNT; CDR2 reads YYREEE (reference sequence). The ends lost 3 bases at V and 3 bases at J; junction bases unmatched: 5. DNA of the CDR3: TGTGCCAGCAGCTCCGGGACAGGCGTCAATCAGCCCCAGCATTTT. The encoded protein is CASSSGTGVNQPQHF. The variable domain in full, with the rest retrieved from reference TRBV5-4 and TRBJ1-5, is ETGVTQSPTHLIKTRGQQVTLRCSSQSGHNTVSWYQQALGQGPQFIFQYYREEENGRGNFPPRFSGLQFPNYSSELNVNALELDDSALYLCASSSGTGVNQPQHFGDGTRLSIL.

This clone has just a few counts. The chain combines TRBV7-9 with TRBJ1-1; 9 nucleotides match TRBD1. CDR1 and CDR2 (germline): SEHNR, FQNEAQ (reference sequence). With V trimmed by 4 bases and J by 5 bases, 8 bases remained unmatched. The length of the CDR3 is 15 residues. CDR3: CASSSPGQGRTEAFF. DNA of the CDR3: TGTGCCAGCAGCTCGCCGGGACAGGGACGGACTGAAGCTTTCTTT.

V usage is TRBV27 and J usage is TRBJ1-1, with D tentatively TRBD1 (5 bases). V was shortened by 6 bases and J by 0 bases, with 11 bases between the two germline ends. Germline V gives CDR1 MNHEY, CDR2 SMNVEV (reference sequence). The CDR3 is 14 amino acids. The CDR3: CASRRDSLNTEAFF. CDR3 DNA: TGTGCCAGCAGGAGAGACAGCTTGAACACTGAAGCTTTCTTT.

The genes are TRBV27 and TRBJ2-5, with D uncertain. The CDR3 runs to 14 residues. With 6 bases removed from V and 4 bases from J, the gap between germline ends came to 15 bases. Germline V gives CDR1 MNHEY, CDR2 SMNVEV (reference sequence). The CDR3: CASSPPGRPETQYF. CDR3 in DNA: TGTGCCAGCAGCCCACCGGGTCGCCCAGAGACCCAGTACTTC.

The chain combines TRBV25-1 with TRBJ2-1; D ambiguous. From germline, CDR1 is MGHDK and CDR2 SYGVNS. Between the trimmed V and J ends, which lost 3 bases and 6 bases, there was a span of 15 bases. This CDR3 is 15 amino acids long. As DNA, the CDR3 is TGTGCCAGCAGTGAGACGACTCGCACTTCCAATGAGCAGTTCTTC. As protein: CASSETTRTSNEQFF.